The sample holds a few counts of the clone carrying this T cell receptor (beta chain). These data come from a study of T cell repertoires in cytomegalovirus infection. MiXCR was run by TCRdb on the reads, yielding one entry per CDR3 protein. Among approximately 400,000 distinct CDR3 sequences listed, around 32% were seen once. The CDR3 extends over 14 amino acids. The V and J ends lost 4 bases and 0 bases respectively, with 7 bases between them. Germline CDR1 is SGHDT and CDR2 is YYEEEE. The sample was PBMCs. This TCR came from a human donor in good health (CMV status not recorded). Some clones in this sample may be carry-over from other donors' samples. The V and J genes are TRBV5-6 and TRBJ1-4, with D unresolved. CDR3 in DNA: TGTGCCAGCAGCGGAGTAGCAACTAATGAAAAACTGTTTTTT. Residues: CASSGVATNEKLFF. Combining the CDR3 with reference TRBV5-6 and TRBJ1-4 gives the whole variable domain DAGVTQSPTHLIKTRGQQVTLRCSPKSGHDTVSWYQQALGQGPQFIFQYYEEEERQRGNFPDRFSGHQFPNYSSELNVNALLLGDSALYLCASSGVATNEKLFFGSGTQLSVL.